These T cell receptor beta chains were read from a single sample in a study of CD8+CD57+ T cells in acquired aplastic anemia. TCRdb reprocessed the reads via MiXCR and lists one record per CDR3 protein. The sample carries 180,000 or so distinct CDR3 sequences, less than 55% recorded once. Sequenced sample: sorted CD4+, CD8+, or CD8+CD57+ T cells (not recorded which) from PBMCs. Every receptor here comes from a human donor in good health. The CDR3 runs from the conserved cysteine through the conserved F or W.

TRBV4-2	TRBJ2-1	CASSQELGNYNEQFF
TRBV10-3	TRBJ2-7	CASQENGPSGEQYF
TRBV15	TRBJ1-1	CATSRVGGGGEAFF
TRBV11-2	TRBJ2-7	CASSLGTSGHEQYF
TRBV12-3/TRBV12-4	TRBJ2-3	CASRALRGLAGGTDTQYF
TRBV15	TRBJ2-7	CATSRDLRQASRYEQYF
TRBV29-1	TRBJ1-2	CSVRGDGDYGYTF
TRBV24-1	TRBJ2-6	CAIGLSGANVLTF
TRBV12-3/TRBV12-4	TRBJ1-5	CASSLTGGHQPQHF
TRBV7-9	TRBJ2-2	CASPGLAGTIANTGELFF
TRBV2	TRBJ1-1	CASRLRDVDKAFF
TRBV11-2	TRBJ2-7	CASSLSTSGKFFSSYEQYF
TRBV19	TRBJ1-3	CASKPGSISGNTIYF
TRBV11-2	TRBJ1-1	CASSLNGVQGRTEAFF
TRBV6-1	TRBJ1-4	CASSTERDRDEKLFF
TRBV10-2	TRBJ1-3	CASSGLTGNTIYF
TRBV29-1	TRBJ2-1	CSVGGLAGFEQFF
TRBV7-8	TRBJ1-4	CASSRDRVGEKLFF
TRBV10-3	TRBJ2-1	CAISETTLAGADNEQFF
TRBV5-1	TRBJ2-7	CASSTGGGSGYEQYF
TRBV9	TRBJ1-3	CASSPRQGTSGNTIYF
TRBV7-9	TRBJ2-5	CASSLGQGKETQYF
TRBV24-1	TRBJ2-3	CATSAPLAGTTDTQYF
TRBV2	TRBJ2-5	CASELWRETQYF